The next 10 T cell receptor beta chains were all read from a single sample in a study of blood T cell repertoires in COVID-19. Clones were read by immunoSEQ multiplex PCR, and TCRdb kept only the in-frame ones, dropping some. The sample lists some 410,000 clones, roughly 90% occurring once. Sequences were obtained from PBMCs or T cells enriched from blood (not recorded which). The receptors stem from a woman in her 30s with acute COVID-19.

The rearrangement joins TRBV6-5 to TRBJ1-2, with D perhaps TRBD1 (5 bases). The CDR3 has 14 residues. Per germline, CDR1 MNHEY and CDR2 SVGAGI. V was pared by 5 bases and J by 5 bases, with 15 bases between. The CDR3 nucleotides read TGTGCCAGCAGTATCGGGGGTTATCCGTATGGCTACACCTTC. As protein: CASSIGGYPYGYTF.

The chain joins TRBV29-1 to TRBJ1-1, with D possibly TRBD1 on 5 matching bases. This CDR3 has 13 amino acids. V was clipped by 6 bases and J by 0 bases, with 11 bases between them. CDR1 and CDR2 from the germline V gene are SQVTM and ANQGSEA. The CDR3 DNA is TGCAGCGTCCTGACAGAGTTGAACACTGAAGCTTTCTTT. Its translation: CSVLTELNTEAFF.

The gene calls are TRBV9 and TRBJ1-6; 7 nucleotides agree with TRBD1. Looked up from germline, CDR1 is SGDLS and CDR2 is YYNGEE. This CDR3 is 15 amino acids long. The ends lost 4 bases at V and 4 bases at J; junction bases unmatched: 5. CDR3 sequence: CASSPGTAYNSPLHF. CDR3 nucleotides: TGTGCCAGCAGCCCAGGGACAGCTTATAATTCACCCCTCCACTTT.

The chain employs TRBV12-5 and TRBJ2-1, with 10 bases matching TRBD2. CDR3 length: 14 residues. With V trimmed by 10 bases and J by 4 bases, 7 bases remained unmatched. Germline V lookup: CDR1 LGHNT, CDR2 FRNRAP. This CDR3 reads CATIGTSEYNEQFF. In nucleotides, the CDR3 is TGTGCTACCATCGGGACTAGCGAATACAATGAGCAGTTCTTC.

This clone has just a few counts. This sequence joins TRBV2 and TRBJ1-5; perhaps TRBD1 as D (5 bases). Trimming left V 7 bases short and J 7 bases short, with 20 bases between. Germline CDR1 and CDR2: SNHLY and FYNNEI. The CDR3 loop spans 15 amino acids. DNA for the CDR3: TGTGCCAGCACCCAAGGATCAGGTGCAGGGCAGCCCCAGCATTTT. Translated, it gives CASTQGSGAGQPQHF.

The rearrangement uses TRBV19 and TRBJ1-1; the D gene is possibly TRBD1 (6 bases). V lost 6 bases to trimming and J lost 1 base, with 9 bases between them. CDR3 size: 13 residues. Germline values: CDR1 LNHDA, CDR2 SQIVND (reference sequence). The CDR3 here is CASRRTENTEAFF. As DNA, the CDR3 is TGTGCCAGTAGGCGGACAGAGAACACTGAAGCTTTCTTT.

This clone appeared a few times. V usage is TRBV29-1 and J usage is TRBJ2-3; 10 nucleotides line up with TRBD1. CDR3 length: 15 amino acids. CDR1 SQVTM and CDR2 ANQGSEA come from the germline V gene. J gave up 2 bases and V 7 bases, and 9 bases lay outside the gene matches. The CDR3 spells CSGGQGRLYTDTQYF. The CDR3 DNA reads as TGCAGCGGGGGACAGGGGCGACTGTACACAGATACGCAGTATTTT.

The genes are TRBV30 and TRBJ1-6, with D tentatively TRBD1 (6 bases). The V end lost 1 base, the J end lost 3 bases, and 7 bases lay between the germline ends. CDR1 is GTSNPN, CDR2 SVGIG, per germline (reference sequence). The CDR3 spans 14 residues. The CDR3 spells CAWSEQGYNSPLHF. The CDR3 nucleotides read TGTGCCTGGAGTGAACAGGGCTATAATTCACCCCTCCACTTT.

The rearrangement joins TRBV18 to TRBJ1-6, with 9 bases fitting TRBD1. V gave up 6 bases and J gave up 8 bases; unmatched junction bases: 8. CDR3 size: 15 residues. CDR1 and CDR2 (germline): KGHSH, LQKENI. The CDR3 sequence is CASSQGQGRHSPLHF. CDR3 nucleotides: TGTGCCAGCTCTCAAGGACAGGGGCGGCATTCACCCCTCCACTTT.

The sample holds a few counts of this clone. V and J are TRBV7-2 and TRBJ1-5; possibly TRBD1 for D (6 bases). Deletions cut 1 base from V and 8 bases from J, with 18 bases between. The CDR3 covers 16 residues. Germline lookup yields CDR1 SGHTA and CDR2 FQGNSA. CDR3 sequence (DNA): TGTGCCAGCAGCTTAGTGGCAGGGGCCAGGTCTGAGCCCCAGCATTTT. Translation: CASSLVAGARSEPQHF.